These 13 T cell receptor beta chains came from one sample sequenced in a study of T cell responses to AZD1222 COVID-19 vaccine. The assay was immunoSEQ multiplex PCR, and TCRdb's table has in-frame clones only and misses some. The data contain approximately 220,000 clones, 93% of them seen just once; the ten biggest clones take up approximately 1%. Specimen: peripheral blood, collected on day 0 of MenACWY control vaccination. These receptors all come from an adult in good health.

This chain uses TRBV13 with TRBJ1-1, with D maybe TRBD1 (5 bases). Germline-derived CDR1 and CDR2 are PRHDT and FYEKMQ (reference sequence). There are 16 residues in the CDR3. Trimming pared 5 bases from V and 5 bases from J, leaving 21 bases between. CDR3 in DNA: TGTGCCAGCAGCCCCCCCCGGGCGGGGCTCACAACTGAAGCTTTCTTT. This encodes CASSPPRAGLTTEAFF.

V and J are TRBV7-6 and TRBJ2-1; D is possibly TRBD1 (6 bases). This CDR3 has 17 residues. Germline loops: CDR1 SGHVS, CDR2 FNYEAQ. V lost 5 bases, J lost 8 bases, and 25 bases lay in between. The CDR3 DNA sequence: TGTGCCAGCAGCACCCGCCTAGGGGACAAGGGAAGGGATGAGCAGTTCTTC. Protein sequence: CASSTRLGDKGRDEQFF.

The chain is built from TRBV28 and TRBJ2-5; possibly TRBD2 for D (5 bases). Germline V gene data show CDR1 as MDHEN and CDR2 as SYDVKM. V lost 5 bases and J lost 5, with 18 bases in between. This CDR3 has 15 amino acids. Here the CDR3 DNA reads TGTGCCAGCAGTGCTACACTAGGGCCCGGGGAGACCCAGTACTTC. This codes for CASSATLGPGETQYF.

The rearrangement uses TRBV4-2 and TRBJ2-5; TRBD1 aligns across 11 bases. Germline CDR1 LGHNA, CDR2 YNFKEQ. This CDR3 has 16 residues. J gave up 1 base and V 0 bases, and 1 base lay outside the gene matches. DNA for the CDR3: TGTGCCAGCAGCCAAGAGGGGACAGGGGGCCAAGAGACCCAGTACTTC. Protein: CASSQEGTGGQETQYF.

The CDR3 protein is CASSPLAGSGANVLTF. DNA for the CDR3: TGTGCCAGCTCACCACTCGCCGGATCTGGGGCCAACGTCCTGACTTTC. The rearrangement uses TRBV18 and TRBJ2-6; D ambiguous. The CDR3 covers 16 residues. V was pared by 1 base and J by 1 base, with 8 bases between. Germline CDR1 is KGHSH and CDR2 is LQKENI.

This chain uses TRBV18 with TRBJ2-3; 7 positions match TRBD2. V was clipped by 3 bases and J by 3 bases; unmatched bases: 6. This CDR3 contains 15 residues. Germline V gene lookup returns CDR1 KGHSH and CDR2 LQKENI. In DNA form, the CDR3 reads TGTGCCAGCTCACCTGCGGGGGTCGGGACAGATACGCAGTATTTT. Amino acid sequence: CASSPAGVGTDTQYF.

V usage is TRBV7-3 and J usage is TRBJ1-1, with D possibly being TRBD1 (6 bases). This CDR3 comprises 14 residues. CDR1 and CDR2 from the germline V gene are SGHTA and FQGTGA. Trimming removed 3 bases from V and 3 bases from J, with 11 bases in between. CDR3 residues: CASSFTGRDTEAFF. CDR3 in DNA: TGTGCCAGCAGCTTCACAGGGAGGGACACTGAAGCTTTCTTT.

This rearrangement joins TRBV5-1 to TRBJ1-2; 9 bases agree with TRBD1. The CDR3 extends over 14 amino acids. With 4 bases clipped from V and 8 bases from J, the junction kept 9 bases outside the gene matches. In germline, CDR1 is SGHRS, CDR2 YFSETQ. The DNA for the CDR3 is TGCGCCAGCAGCATAGACAGGGGGGCGGGCGGCTACACCTTC. Translation: CASSIDRGAGGYTF. The complete variable domain, with remaining parts taken from reference TRBV5-1 and TRBJ1-2, reads KAGVTQTPRYLIKTRGQQVTLSCSPISGHRSVSWYQQTPGQGLQFLFEYFSETQRNKGNFPGRFSGRQFSNSRSEMNVSTLELGDSALYLCASSIDRGAGGYTFGSGTRLTVV.

Concerning this clone itself: The sample carries other DNA sequences with the same CDR3. The V call is TRBV12-3 or TRBV12-4, the J call TRBJ1-1, with D unclear. V was shortened by 5 bases and J by 6 bases, with 7 bases between the two germline ends. The CDR3 runs 11 residues. The CDR3 DNA follows: TGTGCCAGCAGTCCAGGATCTGAAGCTTTCTTT. Translation gives CASSPGSEAFF.

Here the CDR3 reads CASSRVDNTGELFF. CDR3 DNA sequence: TGTGCCAGCAGCCGAGTGGACAACACCGGGGAGCTGTTTTTT. The chain uses TRBV3-1 (or the pseudogene TRBV3-2) and TRBJ2-2; D is ambiguous. CDR1 and CDR2 from the germline V gene are LGHDT and YNNKEL (reference sequence). Trimming removed 4 bases from V and 2 bases from J, with 8 bases in between. The CDR3 is 14 amino acids.

V is TRBV25-1 and J is TRBJ1-5, with D tentatively TRBD1 (5 bases). Germline V gene data show CDR1 as MGHDK and CDR2 as SYGVNS. V lost 6 bases, J lost 9 bases, and 12 bases lay in between. This CDR3 contains 12 residues. CDR3 sequence: CASSWGVGPQHF. CDR3 coding DNA: TGTGCCAGCAGCTGGGGCGTAGGGCCCCAGCATTTT. The whole variable domain, filled in from reference TRBV25-1 and TRBJ1-5, reads EADIYQTPRYLVIGTGKKITLECSQTMGHDKMYWYQQDPGMELHLIHYSYGVNSTEKGDLSSESTVSRIRTEHFPLTLESARPSHTSQYLCASSWGVGPQHFGDGTRLSIL.

V gene TRBV5-4 combines with J gene TRBJ1-2; TRBD1 matches at 7 bases. Germline V gene lookup returns CDR1 SGHNT and CDR2 YYREEE (reference sequence). V gave up 0 bases and J gave up 4 bases; unmatched junction bases: 6. The CDR3 runs to 15 residues. In DNA form, the CDR3 reads TGTGCCAGCAGCTTGGCTGACAGGGTCTCCTATGGCTACACCTTC. Its protein product is CASSLADRVSYGYTF.

This clone came up once. The chain couples TRBV21-1 to TRBJ2-7; the table's TRBD2 call for D was not verified on the DNA. TRBV21-1 is listed as a pseudogene. The CDR3 extends over 12 amino acids. The CDR3 is CASRSVAFEQYF. CDR3 DNA: TGTGCCAGCAGGTCGGTAGCGTTCGAGCAGTACTTC.